A selection of T cell receptor beta chains follows, all from one sample in a study of post-analysis software for immune sequencing data. TCRdb re-analysed the PCR reads in MiXCR, keeping a single row per CDR3 protein. The sample has approximately 260,000 distinct CDR3 sequences, less than 40% seen once. Sequenced sample: blood. All receptors come from a girl aged 5-17 years with multiple sclerosis. Each CDR3 is given with its conserved first and last residue. A D gene is named only where the DNA matches it firmly. The size of a clone is reported for some rows only, either as once, few or many, or as a class for expanded clones.

D gene,J gene,clone size,V gene,CDR3 DNA,CDR3 protein
TRBD1,TRBJ1-4,many,TRBV20-1,TGCAGTGGGGAACAGGGGTACGATGAAAAACTGTTTTTT,CSGEQGYDEKLFF
NA,TRBJ2-2,few,TRBV9,TGTGCCAGCAGCCCGGACGGGGTGAACACCGGGGAGCTGTTTTTT,CASSPDGVNTGELFF
TRBD2,TRBJ2-1,many,TRBV5-1,TGCGCCAGCAGCTCCCTGCACTTGACTAGCGGCTACAATGAGCAGTTCTTC,CASSSLHLTSGYNEQFF
NA,TRBJ2-1,many,TRBV20-1,TGCAGTGCTGCTGTCCGGGATGAGCAGTTCTTC,CSAAVRDEQFF
NA,TRBJ1-6,NA,TRBV28,TGTGCCAGCAGTTTAATGGGTAGGCCCGGGGGGCAGCCCCACTTT,CASSLMGRPGGQPHF
TRBD1,TRBJ2-3,many,TRBV11-1,TGTGCCAGCAGCCCCGGACAGGGCCGGTATACGCAGTATTTT,CASSPGQGRYTQYF
NA,TRBJ2-1,many,TRBV7-3,TGTGCCAGCAGCTCCCCGGGCTCCCGGGGCTCCTACAATGAGCAGTTCTTC,CASSSPGSRGSYNEQFF
TRBD2,TRBJ2-1,NA,TRBV19,TGTGCCAGTAGTATTATGGCGACTAGCGGGAGGAGCTCCTACAATGAGCAGTTCTTC,CASSIMATSGRSSYNEQFF
TRBD2,TRBJ2-5,NA,TRBV5-1,TGCGCCAGCAGCTTGGATCCAGCGGGAGAGGGTGAGACCCAGTACTTC,CASSLDPAGEGETQYF
TRBD2,TRBJ2-2,NA,TRBV24-1,TGTGCCACCAGTGGACTAGCGGGAGTCAACACCGGGGAGCTGTTTTTT,CATSGLAGVNTGELFF
TRBD2,TRBJ2-1,NA,TRBV23-1,TGCGCCAGCAGTCATGTAGCGGGAGGGCCGGGTAATGAGCAGTTCTTC,CASSHVAGGPGNEQFF
NA,TRBJ1-1,few,TRBV5-1,TGCGCCAGCAGCTTGGAGAGGGGAAGGGCTTTCTTT,CASSLERGRAFF
NA,TRBJ2-7,NA,TRBV20-1,TGCAGTGCTAAACGACAGGTTAATTCCCCTTTCTACGAGCAGTACTTC,CSAKRQVNSPFYEQYF
NA,TRBJ2-2,NA,TRBV11-2,TGTGCCAGCAGCCCCCAATCTCGGGCCGGGGAGCTGTTTTTT,CASSPQSRAGELFF
NA,TRBJ2-3,NA,TRBV6-4,TGTGCCACGACCCCCACGTCAGATACGCAGTATTTT,CATTPTSDTQYF
TRBD2,TRBJ2-5,NA,TRBV10-3,TGTGCCATCAGTGCGACCGGACTAGCGGGATCGCCCCAGACCCAGTACTTC,CAISATGLAGSPQTQYF